These 30 T cell receptor beta chains were all obtained from the same sample, sequenced in a study of T cells in Graves' hyperthyroidism and ophthalmopathy. Template material for amplifying TCR beta CDR3 regions consisted of RNA transcripts. During a first-round RT-PCR of the TCR CDR3, the HTBI primer set was used. Via MiXCR, TCRdb re-called the multiplex PCR reads, giving one row per CDR3 protein. The repertoire holds a few hundred thousand distinct CDR3 sequences, roughly 16% seen once, with 25% to 30% in the top ten. The sequenced sample was blood. Receptors originate from a woman between 25 and 40 years old with Graves' ophthalmopathy.

This clonotype was detected many times. V is TRBV20-1 and J is TRBJ2-7, with D tentatively TRBD1 (6 bases). Germline values: CDR1 DFQATT, CDR2 SNEGSKA (reference sequence). CDR3 size: 13 residues. V lost 4 bases and J 2 bases, leaving 12 bases between the germline ends. The CDR3 loop is CSATQGRPYEQYF. The CDR3 DNA sequence: TGCAGTGCTACCCAGGGGAGACCCTACGAGCAGTACTTC.

The table lists this clonotype with many counts. CDR3 amino acids: CASSITGSLSGGYTF. The CDR3 DNA follows: TGTGCCAGCAGCATTACAGGGTCTTTATCCGGTGGCTACACCTTC. The V and J genes are TRBV7-3 and TRBJ1-2; D is perhaps TRBD1 (6 bases). V lost 5 bases, J lost 7 bases, and 20 bases lay in between. The CDR3 is made up of 15 amino acids. The germline gives CDR1 SGHTA, CDR2 FQGTGA.

This clonotype was seen many times. V usage is TRBV29-1 and J usage is TRBJ2-1; 12 positions agree with TRBD1. Trimming removed 6 bases from V and 8 bases from J; junction bases left unmatched: 14. This CDR3 contains 16 residues. Germline V lookup: CDR1 SQVTM, CDR2 ANQGSEA. CDR3 region: CSVNHPGTGGLDEQFF. DNA of the CDR3: TGCAGCGTGAACCATCCAGGGACAGGGGGCTTGGATGAGCAGTTCTTC.

The chain has TRBV6-2 or TRBV6-3 and TRBJ2-1, with D perhaps matching TRBD1 (6 bases). Germline CDR1 reads MNHEY; CDR2 reads SVGEGT. The CDR3 is 16 residues long. The V end was cut by 0 bases, the J end by 6 bases, with 15 bases between. The DNA for the CDR3 is TGTGCCAGCAGTTACTCGTTGGGGGCGCGGGCCAATGAGCAGTTCTTC. Translation: CASSYSLGARANEQFF.

Many counts were recorded for this clonotype. The chain is built from TRBV28 and TRBJ2-3; D remains unclear. Germline CDR1 reads MDHEN; CDR2 reads SYDVKM. The CDR3 is made up of 13 amino acids. The V and J ends lost 6 bases and 2 bases respectively, with 9 bases between them. CDR3 sequence (DNA): TGTGCCAGCAGCTCCCCTCACACAGATACGCAGTATTTT. Its translation is CASSSPHTDTQYF.

There are a few counts of this clonotype. V usage is TRBV28 and J usage is TRBJ2-6; tentatively, D is TRBD2 (5 bases). Germline CDR1 and CDR2: MDHEN and SYDVKM. Trimming removed 6 bases at V and 0 bases at J, with 9 bases between. The CDR3 runs to 15 residues. The CDR3 nucleotides read TGTGCCAGCAGAGGAGGTTACTCTGGGGCCAACGTCCTGACTTTC. Its translation: CASRGGYSGANVLTF. The variable domain in full, completed from reference TRBV28 and TRBJ2-6, reads DVKVTQSSRYLVKRTGEKVFLECVQDMDHENMFWYRQDPGLGLRLIYFSYDVKMKEKGDIPEGYSVSREKKERFSLILESASTNQTSMYLCASRGGYSGANVLTFGAGSRLTVL.

This clonotype was observed a few times. The gene calls are TRBV6-2 or TRBV6-3 and TRBJ2-5, with TRBD2 as a possible D gene (6 bases). Germline V gene lookup returns CDR1 MNHEY and CDR2 SVGEGT. The germline V and J ends were trimmed by 6 bases and 4 bases, with 18 bases remaining between them. There are 15 residues in the CDR3. The CDR3 region is CASSPSGSLRETQYF. The DNA for the CDR3 is TGTGCCAGCAGCCCCTCCGGGAGTTTACGAGAGACCCAGTACTTC.

This clonotype came up a few times. The chain is built from TRBV11-1 and TRBJ2-7; 7 bases align to TRBD2. The trim removed 6 bases at V and 8 bases at J, leaving 10 bases unmatched. Germline CDR1 and CDR2: SGHAT and FQDESV (reference sequence). This CDR3 is 13 amino acids long. The CDR3 here is CASRKGGSGQQYF. The CDR3 DNA reads as TGTGCCAGCAGAAAAGGCGGGAGTGGGCAGCAGTACTTC.

This clonotype has just a few counts. The V gene is TRBV29-1, the J gene TRBJ2-5, with 10 bases aligning to TRBD1. Trimming cost V 5 bases and J 5 bases; bases outside gene matches: 5. Germline values: CDR1 SQVTM, CDR2 ANQGSEA. This CDR3 spans 13 amino acids. The CDR3, as DNA: TGCAGCGTTTGGACAGGGGGATTGGAGACCCAGTACTTC. It translates to CSVWTGGLETQYF.

On this clonotype itself: Since no conserved phenylalanine or tryptophan closes the CDR3, a read error is the likely cause. The V and J genes are TRBV5-1 and TRBJ2-2; 7 bases agree with TRBD2. With V trimmed by 2 bases and J by 5 bases, 9 bases remained unmatched. The CDR3 is made up of 16 amino acids. CDR1 and CDR2 (germline): SGHRS, YFSETQ. CDR3 sequence: CASSFDTGGRTGELFS. CDR3 nucleotides: TGCGCCAGCAGCTTTGACACGGGAGGTCGTACCGGGGAGCTGTTTTCT.

The table lists this clonotype with many counts. The gene calls are TRBV27 and TRBJ2-7; TRBD2 matches at 10 bases. Germline trimming cut 5 bases from V and 3 bases from J; bases unmatched to any gene: 4. Looked up from germline, CDR1 is MNHEY and CDR2 is SMNVEV (reference sequence). The CDR3 has 14 residues. The CDR3 loop is CASSRTSGRYEQYF. CDR3 nucleotide sequence: TGTGCCAGCAGTAGGACTAGCGGCCGCTACGAGCAGTACTTC.

The J gene is TRBJ2-3, the V gene TRBV6-1, with 9 bases aligning to TRBD2. The CDR3 loop spans 16 amino acids. J gave up 3 bases and V 5 bases, and 9 bases lay outside the gene matches. Germline-derived CDR1 and CDR2 are MNHNS and SASEGT. The CDR3 DNA follows: TGTGCCAGCAGTCCCATTAGCGGGAGCCGGACAGATACGCAGTATTTT. Amino acid sequence: CASSPISGSRTDTQYF.

This clonotype was counted ten times or more. The gene calls are TRBV7-3 and TRBJ2-1, with TRBD1 matching over 8 bases. Germline V gives CDR1 SGHTA, CDR2 FQGTGA. The V gene end was trimmed by 4 bases and the J gene end by 8 bases; junction bases not matched to a gene: 4. This CDR3 contains 13 residues. The CDR3 loop reads CASSWTGWDEQFF. In DNA, the CDR3 is TGTGCCAGCAGCTGGACAGGGTGGGATGAGCAGTTCTTC.

This clonotype has more than one count but fewer than ten. The chain links TRBV7-3 to TRBJ1-1, with D tentatively TRBD1 (5 bases). The germline V gene has CDR1 SGHTA and CDR2 FQGTGA. The CDR3 loop spans 15 amino acids. The V gene lost 2 bases and the J gene lost 1 base, with 11 bases spanning the gap. The DNA of the CDR3 is TGTGCCAGCAGCTTACAGGGTTCTTCGAACACTGAAGCTTTCTTT. Its translation: CASSLQGSSNTEAFF.

This clonotype was recorded many times. V and J are TRBV11-2 and TRBJ2-1; TRBD2 agrees at 13 bases. The CDR3 runs 18 residues. V lost 4 bases to trimming and J lost 2 bases; unmatched junction nucleotides: 8. Germline V CDR1 and CDR2: SGHAT, FQNNGV. CDR3 sequence: CASSSIVGTSGTYNEQFF. In nucleotides, the CDR3 is TGTGCCAGCAGCTCAATAGTGGGGACTAGCGGGACCTACAATGAGCAGTTCTTC.

This clonotype was seen repeatedly, ten times or more. This chain joins TRBV18 and TRBJ1-6; D is unclear. Germline loops: CDR1 KGHSH, CDR2 LQKENI. The V end was cut by 4 bases, the J end by 9 bases, with 13 bases between. The CDR3 runs 14 residues. The CDR3 DNA follows: TGTGCCAGCTCACGGTCCGGAGAGGGTTCACCCCTCCACTTT. Amino acid sequence: CASSRSGEGSPLHF.

This clonotype was recorded a few times. The J gene is TRBJ2-2, the V gene TRBV30, with D perhaps TRBD1 (6 bases). The CDR3 has 12 residues. Looked up from germline, CDR1 is GTSNPN and CDR2 is SVGIG (reference sequence). V lost 8 bases, J lost 5 bases, and 12 bases lay in between. The CDR3: CATDRVTGELFF. CDR3 coding DNA: TGTGCCACGGACAGAGTAACCGGGGAGCTGTTTTTT. Complete variable domain (other parts from reference TRBV30 and TRBJ2-2): SQTIHQWPATLVQPVGSPLSLECTVEGTSNPNLYWYRQAAGRGLQLLFYSVGIGQISSEVPQNLSASRPQDRQFILSSKKLLLSDSGFYLCATDRVTGELFFGEGSRLTVL.

This chain joins TRBV19 and TRBJ1-5, with TRBD1 matching over 8 bases. CDR3 size: 14 residues. The trim removed 2 bases at V and 6 bases at J, leaving 3 bases unmatched. In germline, CDR1 is LNHDA, CDR2 SQIVND (reference sequence). The CDR3 DNA is TGTGCCAGTAGTATATCCAGGGGGCCTCAGCCCCAGCATTTT. This codes for CASSISRGPQPQHF.

This clonotype has at least ten counts. This chain joins TRBV7-2 and TRBJ2-1; tentatively, D is TRBD1 (6 bases). V was cut by 1 base and J by 3 bases, with 10 bases left in between. CDR3 length: 15 residues. Germline V lookup: CDR1 SGHTA, CDR2 FQGNSA. CDR3 sequence (DNA): TGTGCCAGCAGCTTAGAGTCAGGGGACTACAATGAGCAGTTCTTC. It translates to CASSLESGDYNEQFF.

The CDR3 region is CSVFLPGRSYGYTF. The CDR3 region has the DNA TGCAGCGTTTTTCTCCCGGGAAGGTCGTATGGCTACACCTTC. V and J are TRBV29-1 and TRBJ1-2; D is unresolved. The CDR3 covers 14 residues. Germline V gives CDR1 SQVTM, CDR2 ANQGSEA. The V gene lost 5 bases and the J gene lost 5 bases, with 18 bases spanning the gap. The variable domain in full, completed from reference TRBV29-1 and TRBJ1-2, reads SAVISQKPSRDICQRGTSLTIQCQVDSQVTMMFWYRQQPGQSLTLIATANQGSEATYESGFVIDKFPISRPNLTFSTLTVSNMSPEDSSIYLCSVFLPGRSYGYTFGSGTRLTVV.

Ten or more counts support this clonotype. The chain couples TRBV6-1 to TRBJ2-7; a weak D match, TRBD1 (5 bases). This CDR3 has 14 residues. Germline-derived CDR1 and CDR2 are MNHNS and SASEGT. Trimming removed 2 bases at V and 5 bases at J, with 13 bases between. DNA of the CDR3: TGTGCCAGCAGTGAAAACAGGCTCGTGGACGAGCAGTACTTC. It translates to CASSENRLVDEQYF.

In the case of this clonotype: A much larger clone lies one base from this, so it may be a read error. The chain has TRBV6-2 or TRBV6-3 and TRBJ2-7, with D hard to call. The germline gives CDR1 MNHEY, CDR2 SVGEGT. There are 16 residues in the CDR3. The CDR3 loop is CASRYSTLANSYEQYF. CDR3 DNA sequence: TGTGCCAGCAGATACTCGACCTTGGCGAACTCCTACGAGCAGTACTTC.

This clonotype has at least ten counts. The chain uses TRBV20-1 and TRBJ2-1; 12 bases are shared with TRBD2. V trimming: 5 bases; J trimming: 8 bases; junction bases outside the gene matches: 10. Per the germline V gene, CDR1 is DFQATT and CDR2 is SNEGSKA (reference sequence). CDR3 size: 15 residues. Written as DNA, the CDR3 is TGCAGTGCTCACCGACTAGCGGGAGTGGTTTATGAGCAGTTCTTC. This codes for CSAHRLAGVVYEQFF.

In its sample, this clonotype was seen many times. This chain links TRBV5-1 with TRBJ2-2, with 12 nucleotides matching TRBD2. The CDR3 totals 15 residues. With V trimmed by 5 bases and J by 6 bases, 5 bases remained unmatched. Germline V CDR1 and CDR2: SGHRS, YFSETQ. Here the CDR3 DNA reads TGCGCCAGCAGATCCGGACTAGCGGGGTCCGGGGAGCTGTTTTTT. The encoded protein is CASRSGLAGSGELFF.

The chain employs TRBV4-2 and TRBJ1-4; perhaps TRBD1 as D (6 bases). The V gene lost 1 base and the J gene lost 8 bases, with 14 bases spanning the gap. Germline CDR1 LGHNA, CDR2 YNFKEQ. The CDR3 has 15 residues. Here the CDR3 DNA reads TGTGCCAGCAGCCAAGTTTGGGGGGCAGGGGAAAAACTGTTTTTT. Residues: CASSQVWGAGEKLFF.

This clonotype was picked up many times. The chain carries TRBV29-1 and TRBJ2-1; 8 bases are shared with TRBD1. V dropped 5 bases and J dropped 0; count of bases not matched to a gene: 6. Germline-derived CDR1 and CDR2 are SQVTM and ANQGSEA. The CDR3 has 15 amino acids. This chain's CDR3 is CSVQGQVDSYNEQFF. CDR3 bases: TGCAGCGTTCAGGGACAGGTAGACTCCTACAATGAGCAGTTCTTC.

This clonotype has at least ten counts. The genes are TRBV29-1 and TRBJ2-7; 9 bases agree with TRBD2. V dropped 6 bases and J dropped 5; count of bases not matched to a gene: 8. The CDR3 is 13 amino acids. Germline V CDR1 and CDR2: SQVTM, ANQGSEA. The CDR3 is CSVRREGGHEQYF. CDR3 nucleotide sequence: TGCAGCGTAAGGCGGGAGGGGGGACACGAGCAGTACTTC.

The table lists this clonotype with many counts. The J gene is TRBJ2-7, the V gene TRBV12-3 or TRBV12-4, with TRBD1 matching over 8 bases. The CDR3 loop spans 14 amino acids. The J segment lost 3 bases and the V segment lost 5 bases, leaving 6 bases of the junction unmatched. CDR3 sequence: CASSHSGQDYEQYF. The CDR3 DNA is TGTGCCAGCAGTCACTCGGGACAGGACTACGAGCAGTACTTC.

This clonotype was observed many times. This chain's CDR3 is CASSVEGGRSGDEQYF. CDR3 sequence (DNA): TGTGCCAGCAGCGTAGAGGGTGGGAGATCCGGCGACGAGCAGTACTTC. The chain joins TRBV9 to TRBJ2-7, with a weak D call TRBD2 (5 bases). The germline gives CDR1 SGDLS, CDR2 YYNGEE. The CDR3 is made up of 16 amino acids. V was clipped by 0 bases and J by 5 bases, with 18 bases between them.

The rearrangement uses TRBV19 and TRBJ2-7, with D perhaps assigned TRBD1 or TRBD2 (6 bases each). Germline V CDR1 and CDR2: LNHDA, SQIVND (reference sequence). This CDR3 contains 15 residues. V lost 0 bases and J 2 bases, leaving 11 bases between the germline ends. The CDR3 DNA reads TGTGCCAGTAGTATAGATTCGGGGGCCCCCTACGAGCAGTACTTC. Amino acid sequence: CASSIDSGAPYEQYF.